Below, 27 T cell receptor beta chains from the same sample are listed, as sequenced in a study of T cell responses to AZD1222 COVID-19 vaccine (dated by TCRdb to the early 2020s). Libraries were constructed by the immunoSEQ multiplex PCR assay. The immuneACCESS repertoire file appears here via TCRdb, limited to in-frame rearrangements. These files lack a portion of the clones; in checked studies, under half of the deficit traces to unresolved V genes, and the cause of the others is not known. The sample profile shows 100,000 or so clones; 87% of them were found once. The top ten constitute 2% to 3% of the sample. Reading the label with the study, this specimen's time point is: about 28 days (+/-7) after the second vaccine dose. Sample: peripheral blood, taken 28 days after the second AZD1222 dose. These receptors were taken from an adult who received the AZD1222 COVID-19 vaccine.

The rearrangement joins TRBV19 to TRBJ1-5, with unresolved D. The germline CDR1 and CDR2 sequences are LNHDA and SQIVND (reference sequence). This CDR3 is 17 amino acids long. Trimming pared 6 bases from V and 3 bases from J, leaving 21 bases between. CDR3 loop: CASRSSGPALINQPQHF. CDR3 nucleotide sequence: TGTGCCAGTAGATCCTCCGGGCCCGCCTTAATCAATCAGCCCCAGCATTTT.

The gene calls are TRBV28 and TRBJ1-2; possible D gene TRBD1, 5 bases. V lost 7 bases and J 4 bases, leaving 19 bases between the germline ends. The length of the CDR3 is 15 residues. CDR1 and CDR2 (germline): MDHEN, SYDVKM. CDR3 DNA: TGTGCCAGCACCACCTCGTCGGACGGGACCTATGGCTACACCTTC. It is translated as CASTTSSDGTYGYTF.

The V call is TRBV28, the J call TRBJ1-6, with 12 nucleotides matching TRBD1. V shed 5 bases and J 10 bases; nucleotides not matched to a gene: 6. The CDR3 consists of 15 residues. Germline CDR1 is MDHEN and CDR2 is SYDVKM. The CDR3 coding sequence is TGTGCCAGCAGTCCCGGGACAGGGGGCGGGTCACCCCTCCACTTT. It specifies CASSPGTGGGSPLHF. The variable domain in full, with the rest retrieved from reference TRBV28 and TRBJ1-6, is DVKVTQSSRYLVKRTGEKVFLECVQDMDHENMFWYRQDPGLGLRLIYFSYDVKMKEKGDIPEGYSVSREKKERFSLILESASTNQTSMYLCASSPGTGGGSPLHFGNGTRLTVT.

The CDR3 DNA reads as TGTGCCAGCAGCTTCGACGGGAGTGGCACAGATACGCAGTATTTT. This translates into CASSFDGSGTDTQYF. V and J are TRBV7-2 and TRBJ2-3; maybe TRBD2 (6 bases). This CDR3 comprises 15 residues. Germline loops: CDR1 SGHTA, CDR2 FQGNSA. Trimming cost V 3 bases and J 1 base, with 11 bases left between them.

V gene TRBV12-1 combines with J gene TRBJ1-1; the table names TRBD1, a call not compared with the DNA. TRBV12-1 is a pseudogene segment. The CDR3 spans 17 residues. The CDR3 DNA sequence: TGTGCCAGCAGCTTATCAGGACAGGGGTGGAAAAATACTGAAGCTTTCTTT. This translates into CASSLSGQGWKNTEAFF.

The rearrangement joins TRBV6-5 to TRBJ1-2, with TRBD1 as a possible D gene (6 bases). Trimming cost V 2 bases and J 4 bases, with 11 bases left between them. This CDR3 region has 14 residues. The V gene's germline CDR1 is MNHEY and CDR2 SVGAGI. The CDR3 coding sequence is TGTGCCAGCAGTTACGGCAGGGGAGCCTATGGCTACACCTTC. This translates into CASSYGRGAYGYTF.

The chain couples TRBV27 to TRBJ1-4, with D unresolved. This CDR3 is 15 amino acids long. CDR1 and CDR2 (germline): MNHEY, SMNVEV (reference sequence). V lost 6 bases and J lost 7, with 18 bases in between. The CDR3 DNA follows: TGTGCCAGCAGCACCGGGCCTCGTAAGGGTGAAAAACTGTTTTTT. It encodes CASSTGPRKGEKLFF.

The CDR3 nucleotides read TGTGCCAGCAGCGTAGACTCCGCCAAAAACATTCAGTACTTC. Translating gives CASSVDSAKNIQYF. This sequence joins TRBV9 and TRBJ2-4; D ambiguous. V lost 0 bases and J lost 1, with 5 bases in between. Germline V CDR1 and CDR2: SGDLS, YYNGEE. This CDR3 comprises 14 residues.

This chain connects TRBV5-4 to TRBJ2-7; 10 positions agree with TRBD2. The junction had 7 bases not matched to a gene; V was cut back by 4 bases and J by 3 bases. The CDR3 has 15 residues. Germline V gene lookup returns CDR1 SGHNT and CDR2 YYREEE (reference sequence). The CDR3 is CASSEPGLASYEQYF. The CDR3 DNA sequence: TGTGCCAGCAGCGAACCGGGACTAGCGAGCTACGAGCAGTACTTC.

The chain combines TRBV7-2 with TRBJ1-6, with TRBD1 matching over 8 bases. The CDR3 runs to 15 residues. The junction had 4 bases not matched to a gene; V was cut back by 3 bases and J by 6 bases. Germline assignment: CDR1 SGHTA and CDR2 FQGNSA. In DNA form, the CDR3 reads TGTGCCAGCAGCTTGGGGACAGGACCTAATTCACCCCTCCACTTT. Encoded protein: CASSLGTGPNSPLHF.

The genes are TRBV2 and TRBJ2-7, with 8 bases matching TRBD1. CDR1 is SNHLY and CDR2 is FYNNEI in the germline V gene. The CDR3 has 15 residues. J lost 4 bases, V lost 6 bases, and 11 bases had no gene match. The CDR3, as DNA: TGTGCCAGCAGGGCCGACAGGGGCCAGTTGTACGAGCAGTACTTC. Protein: CASRADRGQLYEQYF.

The chain links TRBV5-1 to TRBJ2-2; 14 nucleotides align to TRBD2. Trimming took 4 bases from V and 6 from J; bases not matched to a gene: 8. Germline values: CDR1 SGHRS, CDR2 YFSETQ. The CDR3 has 17 residues. In nucleotides, the CDR3 is TGCGCCAGCAGCCCGGGACTAGCGGGAGTACTTTCCGGGGAGCTGTTTTTT. This gives the protein CASSPGLAGVLSGELFF.

This chain connects TRBV12-3 or TRBV12-4 to TRBJ2-5, with a possible D match to TRBD2 (5 bases). The CDR3 is made up of 13 amino acids. V was clipped by 6 bases and J by 5 bases, with 13 bases between them. DNA of the CDR3: TGTGCCAGCAGCTTCGCAGAGGGCGAGACCCAGTACTTC. Amino acids: CASSFAEGETQYF.

This clone was seen just once. At one of its ends the junction is not consistent with the germline gene, which may arise from a read error. V and J are TRBV4-1 and TRBJ2-1, with 9 bases identical to TRBD2. From germline, CDR1 is MGHRA and CDR2 YSYEKL. This CDR3 has 13 residues. CDR3 region: CASSQPKGTSKLF. The CDR3 DNA reads TGCGCCAGCAGCCAACCTAAGGGGACTAGCAAACTCTTC.

The chain is built from TRBV6-5 and TRBJ2-1, with TRBD2 matching 13 bases. V gave up 4 bases and J gave up 3 bases; unmatched junction bases: 0. Per the germline V gene, CDR1 is MNHEY and CDR2 is SVGAGI. There are 15 residues in the CDR3. The CDR3 loop is CASSWTSGSYNEQFF. The DNA of the CDR3 is TGTGCCAGCAGTTGGACTAGCGGGAGCTACAATGAGCAGTTCTTC.

The chain has TRBV20-1 and TRBJ2-2; D uncertain. Germline lookup yields CDR1 DFQATT and CDR2 SNEGSKA (reference sequence). The CDR3 has 11 residues. V lost 6 bases and J 7 bases, leaving 9 bases between the germline ends. CDR3 DNA sequence: TGCAGTGCCTCCTCTGTCGGGGAGCTGTTTTTT. This gives the protein CSASSVGELFF.

The chain carries TRBV27 and TRBJ1-5, with D uncertain. V was cut by 4 bases and J by 0 bases, with 16 bases left in between. Per the germline V gene, CDR1 is MNHEY and CDR2 is SMNVEV (reference sequence). This CDR3 is built from 17 residues. The CDR3 bases are TGTGCCAGCAGTTCGTCAACTCGCGGTGATAGCAATCAGCCCCAGCATTTT. It encodes CASSSSTRGDSNQPQHF.

This rearrangement joins TRBV28 to TRBJ1-1; TRBD1 is a possible D gene (5 bases). The length of the CDR3 is 12 residues. V lost 7 bases to trimming and J lost 10 bases, with 16 bases between them. In germline, CDR1 is MDHEN, CDR2 SYDVKM. CDR3: CASTLPPGRAFF. In DNA, the CDR3 is TGTGCCAGCACCCTCCCGCCGGGGCGAGCTTTCTTT. Full variable domain (rest looked up from reference TRBV28 and TRBJ1-1): DVKVTQSSRYLVKRTGEKVFLECVQDMDHENMFWYRQDPGLGLRLIYFSYDVKMKEKGDIPEGYSVSREKKERFSLILESASTNQTSMYLCASTLPPGRAFFGQGTRLTVV.

The rearrangement links TRBV7-9 to TRBJ1-2; no clear D gene. This CDR3 is built from 11 residues. Trimming shortened V by 5 bases and J by 8 bases, and 9 bases separated the two germline ends. Germline CDR1 and CDR2: SEHNR and FQNEAQ (reference sequence). The CDR3 sequence is CASSLSGGYTF. CDR3 DNA: TGTGCCAGCAGCCTGTCGGGGGGCTACACCTTC.

The chain is built from TRBV11-3 and TRBJ2-6; a weak D match, TRBD2 (6 bases). V lost 4 bases and J lost 0, with 7 bases in between. Germline-derived CDR1 and CDR2 are SGHNT and YENEEA. The CDR3 sequence is 15 residues long. CDR3 nucleotides: TGTGCCAGCAGCTCGGAGGGCTCTGGGGCCAACGTCCTGACTTTC. This sequence encodes CASSSEGSGANVLTF.

This chain joins TRBV18 and TRBJ2-1; 11 bases match TRBD2. With V trimmed by 3 bases and J by 4 bases, 2 bases remained unmatched. This CDR3 comprises 15 residues. Germline assignment: CDR1 KGHSH and CDR2 LQKENI. CDR3 nucleotides: TGTGCCAGCTCACCCGGGACTAGCGGATACAATGAGCAGTTCTTC. The encoded protein is CASSPGTSGYNEQFF.

The rearrangement links TRBV28 to TRBJ2-1; unclear D gene. This CDR3 has 16 amino acids. The V and J ends lost 6 bases and 0 bases respectively, with 15 bases between them. Germline CDR1 MDHEN, CDR2 SYDVKM. This chain's CDR3 is CASSGRLTVSYNEQFF. The CDR3 DNA reads TGTGCCAGCAGCGGTAGATTGACTGTCTCCTACAATGAGCAGTTCTTC.

The V call is TRBV18, the J call TRBJ2-1; TRBD1 matches at 8 bases. The CDR3 runs to 12 residues. V shed 3 bases and J 12 bases; nucleotides not matched to a gene: 4. CDR1 and CDR2 from the germline V gene are KGHSH and LQKENI. The CDR3 spells CASSPTTGGQFF. CDR3 nucleotides: TGTGCCAGCTCACCTACCACAGGGGGGCAGTTCTTC.

This clone appeared a single time. The chain combines TRBV28 with TRBJ1-2, with no clear D. This CDR3 spans 12 amino acids. Germline CDR1 MDHEN, CDR2 SYDVKM. V dropped 4 bases and J dropped 2 bases, with 5 bases sitting between them. In DNA, the CDR3 is TGTGCCAGCAGTTCCACAAACTATGGCTACACCTTC. It is translated as CASSSTNYGYTF.

V usage is TRBV28 and J usage is TRBJ1-1; D remains unclear. CDR1 and CDR2 (germline): MDHEN, SYDVKM. The CDR3 is 16 amino acids. The germline V and J ends were trimmed by 3 bases and 3 bases, with 17 bases remaining between them. CDR3 sequence: CASSFFGRAADTEAFF. Here the CDR3 DNA reads TGTGCCAGCAGTTTTTTTGGGAGGGCAGCCGACACTGAAGCTTTCTTT.

V and J are TRBV3-1 (or the pseudogene TRBV3-2) and TRBJ2-5; TRBD2 matches at 8 bases. The CDR3 extends over 14 amino acids. Germline values: CDR1 LGHDT, CDR2 YNNKEL (reference sequence). V dropped 4 bases and J dropped 6; count of bases not matched to a gene: 7. This CDR3 reads CASSLSGNLKTQYF. In DNA form, the CDR3 reads TGTGCCAGCAGCCTTAGCGGGAACCTCAAGACCCAGTACTTC.

This clone was counted a single time. The chain links TRBV19 to TRBJ2-3; D is unclear. Per germline, CDR1 LNHDA and CDR2 SQIVND (reference sequence). V lost 6 bases and J lost 3, with 10 bases in between. This CDR3 region has 13 residues. The DNA of the CDR3 is TGTGCCAGTAGGGGGTTTGGAACAGATACGCAGTATTTT. Translation: CASRGFGTDTQYF. Full variable domain (missing parts from reference TRBV19 and TRBJ2-3): DGGITQSPKYLFRKEGQNVTLSCEQNLNHDAMYWYRQDPGQGLRLIYYSQIVNDFQKGDIAEGYSVSREKKESFPLTVTSAQKNPTAFYLCASRGFGTDTQYFGPGTRLTVL.